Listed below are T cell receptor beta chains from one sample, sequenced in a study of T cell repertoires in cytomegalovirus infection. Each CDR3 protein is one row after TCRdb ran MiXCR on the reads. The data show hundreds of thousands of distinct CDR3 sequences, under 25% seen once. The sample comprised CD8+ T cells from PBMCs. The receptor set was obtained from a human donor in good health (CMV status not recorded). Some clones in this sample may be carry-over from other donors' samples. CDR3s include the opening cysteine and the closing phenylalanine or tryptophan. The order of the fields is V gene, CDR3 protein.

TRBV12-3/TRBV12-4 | CASSSAPLPGQGTGELFF
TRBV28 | CASSSEGGSYSYNEQFF
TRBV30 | CAWMAVNTEAFF
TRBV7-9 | CASSFPQSYEQYF
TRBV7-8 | CASSIRDSISGAFF
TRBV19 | CASSISDDSSEQYF
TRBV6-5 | CASSYGGDTGELFF
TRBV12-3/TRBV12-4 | CASSFGQAFTGELFF
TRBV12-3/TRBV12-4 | CASSMDSSETYEQYF
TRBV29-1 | CSVVAGGPSTDTQYF
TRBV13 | CASSLSRSNQPQHF
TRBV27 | CASSLTGTAHGYTF
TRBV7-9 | CASSPSGGPGDTQYF
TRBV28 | CASSLWRTGGMQETQYF
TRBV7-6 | CASSQTANTEAFF
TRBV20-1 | CSAQPTSGGNTGELFF
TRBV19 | CASSIGAGTGGFQPQHF
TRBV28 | CASRLLATYNEQFF
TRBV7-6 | CASSRSGGGYNEQFF
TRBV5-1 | CASSLAGVPTSYNEQFF
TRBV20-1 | CSAYEGVGNYGYTF
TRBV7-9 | CASSPSAGQTNTEAFF
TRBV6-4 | CASSDHLNTEAFF
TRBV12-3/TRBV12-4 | CASRATSTEQYF
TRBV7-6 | CASSSEGSPHF
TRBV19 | CASSHGGRYNEQFF
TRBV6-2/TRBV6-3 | CASNNGDYNEQFF
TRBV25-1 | CASSEGWGYPPLHF
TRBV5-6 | CASSSGTGPYEQYF
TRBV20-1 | CSARGRAGDFAEAFF
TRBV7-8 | CASRGRDTNTGELFF
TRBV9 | CASSPWTGGNEQFF
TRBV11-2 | CASSLAGGSNQPQHF
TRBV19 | CASSIVPAASDEQYF
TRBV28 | CASRSESLRTEAFF
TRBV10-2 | CASSEGGPGYGYTF
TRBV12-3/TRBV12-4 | CASSWGSDEQFF
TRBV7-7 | CASSFGAGSYEQYF
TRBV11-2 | CASIFGGQNIQYF
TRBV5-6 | CASSRTSGFNEQFF
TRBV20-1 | CSARAGDYNEQFF
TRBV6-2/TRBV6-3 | CASSTYRTPGETQYF
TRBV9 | CASGQGLGQPQHF
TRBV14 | CASSQVAGVPAEQFF
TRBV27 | CASSSLRWTGKTEAFF
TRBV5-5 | CASSLVGGTVNTGELFF
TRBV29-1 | CSVRSASSYEQYF
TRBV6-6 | CASSPPLTGVAYEQYF
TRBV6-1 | CASRSTGGDEQYF
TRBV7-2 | CASSIAHTANTGELFF
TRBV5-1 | CASSLASGGSYNEQFF
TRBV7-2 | CASALAGGRYNEQFF
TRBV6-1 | CASRGIGGELFF